One T cell receptor beta chain is described in this entry. This sample stems from a study of cytomegalovirus exposure and HLA in healthy donors. Per the germline V gene, CDR1 is LNHDA and CDR2 is SQIVND (reference sequence). CDR3 length: 15 residues. Trimming took 5 bases from V and 2 from J; bases not matched to a gene: 7. With 60 Vbeta and 13 Jbeta primers, the PCR was carried out. Assay used: immunoSEQ multiplex PCR; TCRdb lists only in-frame clones, some missing. The table lists 150,000 to 200,000 clones, around 80% of them singletons. The sequence was obtained from a woman aged 40 to 49 in good health and CMV-seropositive. The chain couples TRBV19 to TRBJ2-5; 8 bases align to TRBD1. Sample: PBMCs. This CDR3 reads CASSPRQGIQETQYF. The CDR3 DNA follows: TGTGCCAGTAGTCCTCGACAGGGGATTCAAGAGACCCAGTACTTC.